This TCR beta chain appears in the sequencing data of a study of glioma-infiltrating T cells after dendritic cell vaccination. Turning to the study itself: Patients received autologous tumor lysate-pulsed dendritic cell vaccination between about 2003 and 2013.

General study points: Only a small number of patients had complete blood and tumor samples.

Amplification used 60 V beta primers and 13 J beta primers. Clones were read by immunoSEQ multiplex PCR, and TCRdb kept only the in-frame ones, dropping some. The sample has approximately 48,000 clones; around 89% are singletons. This sample's time point: after dendritic cell vaccination, including at tumor progression/relapse. Isocitrate dehydrogenase mutation was absent in all glioblastoma patients. About this clone: Its matching antigen is unknown.

The material was blood, obtained after dendritic cell vaccination. The clonotype was recovered from a human donor with glioblastoma.

The CDR3 sequence: CASSQDVLPTGELFF. In nucleotides, the CDR3 is TGTGCCAGCAGCCAAGATGTTCTCCCTACCGGGGAGCTGTTTTTT. The genes are TRBV4-2 and TRBJ2-2, with D uncertain. Deletions cut 0 bases from V and 5 bases from J, with 10 bases between. The CDR3 covers 15 residues. The V gene's germline CDR1 is LGHNA and CDR2 YNFKEQ.